The source of this T cell receptor (beta chain) is a study of shared clonotypes between healthy human individuals. For this clone: Its target is unknown. The sample contains more than one DNA sequence encoding this CDR3.

Repertoires were generated with immunoSEQ multiplex PCR, while TCRdb's copy carries only in-frame clones and drops some. The repertoire includes over a million clones, roughly 75% of them detected once, and 1.5% sits in the top ten. All the donors were Caucasian adults who lived in Nashville, Tennessee. CD45RA+ naive and CD45RA-negative memory subsets were separated from CD4+ cells. Points from the study as a whole: Across subsets, estimated richness was generally greater for naive than for memory populations.

Sequenced: memory CD4+ T cells sorted from blood. Subset noted: CD45RA-negative fraction. This receptor was identified in a young man in good health.

In nucleotides, the CDR3 is TGTGCCAGCAGCTTAATAGGCGAGCAGTACTTC. Residues: CASSLIGEQYF. The rearrangement links TRBV7-2 to TRBJ2-7; D is uncertain. Trimming cost V 2 bases and J 6 bases, with 5 bases left between them. The CDR3 runs to 11 residues. Germline CDR1 is SGHTA and CDR2 is FQGNSA.